One sample yielded the 17 T cell receptor beta chains listed below, sequenced in a study of post-analysis software for immune sequencing data. Regarding the study as a whole: In patients, about five TRBV segments were more frequent than in controls, with TRBV5-6, TRBV5-1 and TRBV20-1 among them.

These receptors have no identified antigens. Sequencing libraries made from TCR beta cDNA carried unique molecular identifiers. TCRdb reprocessed the PCR reads with MiXCR, giving one entry per CDR3 protein. Here the sample spans hundreds of thousands of distinct CDR3 sequences, about 32% being singletons. Sequencing was done on a sample of blood. The origin of the receptors is a girl aged 5-17 years with multiple sclerosis.

This chain connects TRBV5-5 to TRBJ1-5; no firm D call. With 4 bases removed from V and 3 bases from J, the gap between germline ends came to 11 bases. The CDR3 totals 14 residues. Per germline, CDR1 SGHKS and CDR2 YYEKEE (reference sequence). In DNA form, the CDR3 reads TGTGCCAGCAGCACCGGGTCCTACAATCAGCCCCAGCATTTT. This codes for CASSTGSYNQPQHF. The full variable domain, rest sourced from reference TRBV5-5 and TRBJ1-5, is DAGVTQSPTHLIKTRGQQVTLRCSPISGHKSVSWYQQVLGQGPQFIFQYYEKEERGRGNFPDRFSARQFPNYSSELNVNALLLGDSALYLCASSTGSYNQPQHFGDGTRLSIL.

The chain combines TRBV12-3 or TRBV12-4 with TRBJ1-1, with a weak D call TRBD1 (5 bases). V was cut by 7 bases and J by 4 bases, with 16 bases left in between. CDR3 length: 14 residues. CDR3 nucleotides: TGTGCCAGCAAAACACTGGGGACGGGCACTGAAGCTTTCTTT. Protein product: CASKTLGTGTEAFF.

This clonotype occurred a few times. This chain uses TRBV29-1 with TRBJ2-1; a possible D gene is TRBD2 (6 bases). The V end lost 4 bases, the J end lost 6 bases, and 10 bases lay between the germline ends. Germline CDR1 and CDR2: SQVTM and ANQGSEA. The CDR3 is 12 amino acids. Here the CDR3 DNA reads TGCAGCGTTGGGGGGGTCCGCAATGAGCAGTTCTTC. This codes for CSVGGVRNEQFF.

In its sample, this clonotype was seen many times. This chain uses TRBV7-2 with TRBJ2-3; D remains unclear. V was clipped by 6 bases and J by 0 bases, with 13 bases between them. Germline loops: CDR1 SGHTA, CDR2 FQGNSA. The CDR3 runs 15 residues. CDR3 nucleotide sequence: TGTGCCAGCAGTTTCCCGGGTGTCAGCACAGATACGCAGTATTTT. It is translated as CASSFPGVSTDTQYF.

The rearrangement joins TRBV6-2 or TRBV6-3 to TRBJ2-5, with 7 positions matching TRBD2. Germline CDR1 is MNHEY and CDR2 is SVGEGT. The CDR3 is 18 residues long. Trimming at V came to 5 bases and at J to 0 bases, leaving 15 bases not matched to a gene. The CDR3 is CASSDPVRAGAYQETQYF. As DNA, the CDR3 is TGTGCCAGCAGTGACCCCGTCCGGGCGGGAGCGTACCAAGAGACCCAGTACTTC.

On this clonotype: The junction shows a germline mismatch at one end, possibly a read error. The chain couples TRBV28 to TRBJ2-2; D might be TRBD2 (5 bases). CDR3 size: 12 residues. The germline V gene has CDR1 MDHEN and CDR2 SYDVKM. For the CDR3, the DNA is TGTGCCAGCAGTTTTCGCACCGGGGAGCCGTTTTTT. Translating it yields CASSFRTGEPFF.

V is TRBV6-9 and J is TRBJ1-5; D gene uncertain. CDR3 length: 15 amino acids. Germline CDR1 MNHGY, CDR2 SVAAGI. V was clipped by 0 bases and J by 4 bases, with 10 bases between them. The CDR3 bases are TGTGCCAGCAGTTATTCGAACATTTTGAATCAGCCCCAGCATTTT. This gives the protein CASSYSNILNQPQHF.

The J gene is TRBJ1-1, the V gene TRBV5-1; tentatively, D is TRBD1 (6 bases). In germline, CDR1 is SGHRS, CDR2 YFSETQ. The CDR3 is 14 amino acids. Trimming took 5 bases from V and 0 from J, leaving 11 bases between them. The CDR3 loop reads CASRKGGMNTEAFF. The CDR3 DNA reads TGCGCCAGCAGGAAGGGGGGGATGAACACTGAAGCTTTCTTT.

The rearrangement links TRBV6-1 to TRBJ2-7; maybe TRBD2 (6 bases). V lost 5 bases, J lost 0 bases, and 23 bases lay in between. Germline V gene lookup returns CDR1 MNHNS and CDR2 SASEGT. This CDR3 is 18 amino acids long. CDR3 bases: TGTGCCAGCAGTCCGCGGGCGGGGATACCAACTAACTCCTACGAGCAGTACTTC. This sequence encodes CASSPRAGIPTNSYEQYF.

This clonotype was recorded many times. The chain recombines TRBV29-1 with TRBJ2-4; D not certain. CDR3 length: 13 amino acids. Trimming left V 0 bases short and J 8 bases short, with 11 bases between. Germline V CDR1 and CDR2: SQVTM, ANQGSEA. CDR3 sequence (DNA): TGCAGCGTTGAAGATCTCGGGTTGGACATTCAGTACTTC. It is translated as CSVEDLGLDIQYF.

About this clonotype itself: Germline is not matched at one junction end, which may reflect a read error. The chain recombines TRBV20-1 with TRBJ2-2; 13 bases line up with TRBD2. This CDR3 region has 16 residues. Germline V gene data show CDR1 as DFQATT and CDR2 as SNEGSKA (reference sequence). CDR3 in amino acids: CSDRFTSGRGTGELFF. CDR3 nucleotide sequence: TGCAGTGATAGATTCACTAGCGGGAGGGGAACCGGGGAGCTGTTTTTT.

The chain joins TRBV11-2 to TRBJ2-7, with D tentatively TRBD1 or TRBD2 (5 bases each). The DNA matches TRBJ2-5 better at its end, which makes the J call doubtful. CDR3 size: 16 residues. The germline gives CDR1 SGHAT, CDR2 FQNNGV. Here the CDR3 reads CASSSLRGRLYETQYF. The CDR3 coding sequence is TGTGCCAGCAGCTCTCTGAGGGGCAGATTGTATGAGACCCAGTACTTC.

This chain connects TRBV6-2 or TRBV6-3 to TRBJ2-1; the match to TRBD2 covers 10 bases. Germline V gives CDR1 MNHEY, CDR2 SVGEGT. The CDR3 has 18 residues. V lost 2 bases to trimming and J lost 2 bases; unmatched junction nucleotides: 9. The CDR3 DNA reads as TGTGCCAGCAGTTACCCTATGCTAGCGGGAGTAACCTACAATGAGCAGTTCTTC. It encodes CASSYPMLAGVTYNEQFF.

The chain carries TRBV6-6 and TRBJ2-1; the D call may be TRBD1 or TRBD2 (5 bases each). Between the trimmed V and J ends, which lost 5 bases and 4 bases, there was a span of 21 bases. The germline gives CDR1 MNHNY, CDR2 SVGAGI (reference sequence). This CDR3 spans 17 amino acids. As DNA, the CDR3 is TGTGCCAGCAGTGACTGGAGCGGACAAGGGAGATACAATGAGCAGTTCTTC. Translated, it gives CASSDWSGQGRYNEQFF.

This clonotype was counted only a few times. This chain links TRBV7-2 with TRBJ2-3, with unresolved D. Germline CDR1 reads SGHTA; CDR2 reads FQGNSA. Between the trimmed V and J ends, which lost 5 bases and 8 bases, there was a span of 17 bases. The CDR3 has 14 amino acids. DNA for the CDR3: TGTGCCAGCAGCCCCCAACTTGTGGAATCTACGCAGTATTTT. As protein: CASSPQLVESTQYF.

Concerning this clonotype: The junction departs from germline at one end; a sequencing error may be responsible. The rearrangement joins TRBV15 to TRBJ1-2; D call uncertain. Germline lookup yields CDR1 LNHNV and CDR2 YYDKDF (reference sequence). This CDR3 is built from 17 residues. This CDR3 is CATSGEGKRSSLYGYTF. Here the CDR3 DNA reads TGTGCCACCAGCGGAGAGGGTAAACGGAGCAGTCTGTATGGCTACACCTTC.

This sequence joins TRBV6-5 and TRBJ2-7; D is unclear. Germline values: CDR1 MNHEY, CDR2 SVGAGI. The V gene lost 4 bases and the J gene lost 3 bases, with 19 bases spanning the gap. The CDR3 runs to 16 residues. This CDR3 is CASSSIRTGPYYEQYF. The CDR3 region has the DNA TGTGCCAGCAGTTCAATCCGGACCGGACCGTACTACGAGCAGTACTTC.